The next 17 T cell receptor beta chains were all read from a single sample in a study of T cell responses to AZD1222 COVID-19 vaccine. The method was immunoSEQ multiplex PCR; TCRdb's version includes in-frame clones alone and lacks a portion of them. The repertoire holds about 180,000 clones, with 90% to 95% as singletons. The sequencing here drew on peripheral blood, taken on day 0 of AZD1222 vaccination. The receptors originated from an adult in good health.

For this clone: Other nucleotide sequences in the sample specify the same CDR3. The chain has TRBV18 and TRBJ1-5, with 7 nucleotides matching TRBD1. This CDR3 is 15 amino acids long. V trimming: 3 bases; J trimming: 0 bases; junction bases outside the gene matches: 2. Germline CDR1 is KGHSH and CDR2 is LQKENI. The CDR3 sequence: CASSPGTASNQPQHF. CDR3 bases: TGTGCCAGCTCACCCGGGACAGCTAGCAATCAGCCCCAGCATTTT.

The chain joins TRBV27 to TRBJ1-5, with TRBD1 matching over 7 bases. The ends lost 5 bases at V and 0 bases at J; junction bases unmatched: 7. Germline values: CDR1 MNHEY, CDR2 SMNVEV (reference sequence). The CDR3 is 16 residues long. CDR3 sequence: CASSPRDSYSNQPQHF. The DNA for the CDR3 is TGTGCCAGCAGTCCCCGGGACAGTTATAGCAATCAGCCCCAGCATTTT.

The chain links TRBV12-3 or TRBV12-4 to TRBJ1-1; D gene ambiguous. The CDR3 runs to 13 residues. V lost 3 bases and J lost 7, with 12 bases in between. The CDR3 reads CASSFSKRSEAFF. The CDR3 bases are TGTGCCAGCAGTTTCAGCAAGCGGAGTGAAGCTTTCTTT.

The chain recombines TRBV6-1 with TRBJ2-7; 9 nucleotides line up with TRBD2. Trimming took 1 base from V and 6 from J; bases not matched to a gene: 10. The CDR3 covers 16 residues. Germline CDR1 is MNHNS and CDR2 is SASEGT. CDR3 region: CASSEGIWREGGEQYF. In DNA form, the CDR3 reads TGTGCCAGCAGTGAAGGGATCTGGCGGGAGGGGGGCGAGCAGTACTTC.

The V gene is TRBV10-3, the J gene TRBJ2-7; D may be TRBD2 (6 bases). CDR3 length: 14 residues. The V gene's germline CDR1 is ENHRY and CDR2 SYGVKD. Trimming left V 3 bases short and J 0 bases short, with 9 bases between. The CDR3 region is CAISDPSASYEQYF. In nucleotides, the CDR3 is TGTGCCATCAGTGACCCTAGCGCCTCCTACGAGCAGTACTTC.

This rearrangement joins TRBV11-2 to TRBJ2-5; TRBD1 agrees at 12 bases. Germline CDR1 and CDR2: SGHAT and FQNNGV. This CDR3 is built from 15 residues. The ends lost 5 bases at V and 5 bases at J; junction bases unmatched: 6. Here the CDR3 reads CASSPSGTGGETQYF. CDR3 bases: TGTGCCAGCAGCCCTTCCGGGACAGGGGGCGAGACCCAGTACTTC.

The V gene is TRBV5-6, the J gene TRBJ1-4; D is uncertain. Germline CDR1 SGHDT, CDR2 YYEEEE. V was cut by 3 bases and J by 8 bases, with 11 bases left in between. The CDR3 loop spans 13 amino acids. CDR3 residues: CASSSWGGEKLFF. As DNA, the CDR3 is TGTGCCAGCAGCTCCTGGGGTGGGGAAAAACTGTTTTTT.

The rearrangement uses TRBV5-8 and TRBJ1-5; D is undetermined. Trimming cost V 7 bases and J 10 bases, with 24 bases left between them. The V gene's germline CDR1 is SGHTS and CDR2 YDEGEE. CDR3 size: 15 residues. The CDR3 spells CASSIRLDGRIPQHF. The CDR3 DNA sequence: TGTGCCAGCTCTATCCGGTTGGATGGTCGTATACCCCAGCATTTT. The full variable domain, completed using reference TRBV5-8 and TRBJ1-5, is EAGVTQSPTHLIKTRGQQATLRCSPISGHTSVYWYQQALGLGLQFLLWYDEGEERNRGNFPPRFSGRQFPNYSSELNVNALELEDSALYLCASSIRLDGRIPQHFGDGTRLSIL.

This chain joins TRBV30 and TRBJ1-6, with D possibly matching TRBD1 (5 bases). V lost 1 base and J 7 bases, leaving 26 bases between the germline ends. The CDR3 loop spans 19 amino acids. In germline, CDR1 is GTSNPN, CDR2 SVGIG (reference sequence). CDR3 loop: CAWSASRTHGANLNSPLHF. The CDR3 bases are TGTGCCTGGAGTGCCTCCAGGACACACGGGGCCAATCTCAATTCACCCCTCCACTTT.

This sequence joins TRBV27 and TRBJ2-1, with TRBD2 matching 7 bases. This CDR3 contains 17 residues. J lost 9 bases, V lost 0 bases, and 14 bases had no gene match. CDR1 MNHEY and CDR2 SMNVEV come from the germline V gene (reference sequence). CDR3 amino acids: CASSLSGSLADGGEQFF. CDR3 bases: TGTGCCAGCAGTTTATCGGGCTCGCTAGCGGACGGTGGTGAGCAGTTCTTC.

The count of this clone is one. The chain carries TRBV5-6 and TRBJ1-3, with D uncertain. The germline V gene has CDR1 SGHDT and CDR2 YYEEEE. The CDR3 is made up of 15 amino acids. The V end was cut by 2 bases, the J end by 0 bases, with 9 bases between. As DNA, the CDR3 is TGTGCCAGCAGCTTCCCGACGGGCTCTGGAAACACCATATATTTT. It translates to CASSFPTGSGNTIYF. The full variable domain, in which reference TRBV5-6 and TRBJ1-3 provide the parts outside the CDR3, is DAGVTQSPTHLIKTRGQQVTLRCSPKSGHDTVSWYQQALGQGPQFIFQYYEEEERQRGNFPDRFSGHQFPNYSSELNVNALLLGDSALYLCASSFPTGSGNTIYFGEGSWLTVV.

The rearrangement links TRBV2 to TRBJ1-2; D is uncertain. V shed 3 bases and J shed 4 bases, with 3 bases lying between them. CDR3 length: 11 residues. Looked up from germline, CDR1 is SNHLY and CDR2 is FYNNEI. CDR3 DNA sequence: TGTGCCAGCAGTGAGCTCTATGGCTACACCTTC. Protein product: CASSELYGYTF.

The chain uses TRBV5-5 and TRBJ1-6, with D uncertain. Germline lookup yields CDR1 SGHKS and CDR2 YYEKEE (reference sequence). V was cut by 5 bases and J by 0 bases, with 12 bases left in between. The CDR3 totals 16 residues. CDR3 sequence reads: CASREGESSYNSPLHF. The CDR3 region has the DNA TGTGCCAGCAGGGAGGGTGAGAGCTCCTATAATTCACCCCTCCACTTT.

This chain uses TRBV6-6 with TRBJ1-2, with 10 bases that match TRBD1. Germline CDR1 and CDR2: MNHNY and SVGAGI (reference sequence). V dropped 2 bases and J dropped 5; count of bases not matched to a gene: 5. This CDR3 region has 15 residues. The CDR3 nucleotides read TGTGCCAGCAGTTACGACAGGGGGCGGGGATATGGCTACACCTTC. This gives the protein CASSYDRGRGYGYTF.

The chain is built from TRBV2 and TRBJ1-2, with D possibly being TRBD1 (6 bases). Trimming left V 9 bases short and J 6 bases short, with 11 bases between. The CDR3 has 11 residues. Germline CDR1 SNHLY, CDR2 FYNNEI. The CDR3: CASTGRDGYTF. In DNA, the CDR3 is TGTGCCAGTACAGGGAGGGATGGCTACACCTTC.

The CDR3 nucleotides read TGTGCCAGCAGCTTGGCGGGTTATAGCAATCAGCCCCAGCATTTT. It encodes CASSLAGYSNQPQHF. The V gene is TRBV5-6, the J gene TRBJ1-5; no firm D call. The CDR3 sequence is 15 residues long. Germline assignment: CDR1 SGHDT and CDR2 YYEEEE. Trimming left V 0 bases short and J 0 bases short, with 7 bases between. Combining the CDR3 with reference TRBV5-6 and TRBJ1-5 gives the whole variable domain DAGVTQSPTHLIKTRGQQVTLRCSPKSGHDTVSWYQQALGQGPQFIFQYYEEEERQRGNFPDRFSGHQFPNYSSELNVNALLLGDSALYLCASSLAGYSNQPQHFGDGTRLSIL.

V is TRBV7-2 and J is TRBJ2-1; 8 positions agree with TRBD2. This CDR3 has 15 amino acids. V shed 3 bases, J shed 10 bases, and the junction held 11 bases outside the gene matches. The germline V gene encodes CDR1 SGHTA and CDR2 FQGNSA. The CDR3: CASSFWVRGGMEQFF. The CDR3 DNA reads TGTGCCAGCAGCTTTTGGGTTCGGGGGGGTATGGAGCAGTTCTTC.